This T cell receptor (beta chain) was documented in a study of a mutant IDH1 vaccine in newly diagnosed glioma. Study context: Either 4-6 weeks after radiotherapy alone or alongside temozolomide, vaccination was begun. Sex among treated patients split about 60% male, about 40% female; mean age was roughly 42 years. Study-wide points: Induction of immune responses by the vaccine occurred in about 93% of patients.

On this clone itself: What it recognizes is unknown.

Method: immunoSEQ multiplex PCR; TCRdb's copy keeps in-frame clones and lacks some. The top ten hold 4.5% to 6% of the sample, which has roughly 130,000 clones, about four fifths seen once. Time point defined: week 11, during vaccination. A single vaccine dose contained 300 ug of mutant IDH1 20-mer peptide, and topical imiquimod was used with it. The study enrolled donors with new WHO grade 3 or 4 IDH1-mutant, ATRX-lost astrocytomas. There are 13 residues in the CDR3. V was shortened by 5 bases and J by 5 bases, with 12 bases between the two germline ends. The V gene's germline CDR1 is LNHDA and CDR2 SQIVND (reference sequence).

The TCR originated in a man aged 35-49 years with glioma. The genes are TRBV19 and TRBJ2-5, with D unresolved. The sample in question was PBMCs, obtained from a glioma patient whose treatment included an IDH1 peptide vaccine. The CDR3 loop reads CASSARAPETQYF. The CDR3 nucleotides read TGTGCCAGTAGTGCACGAGCTCCGGAGACCCAGTACTTC.